This T cell receptor beta chain was found in a study of radiotherapy plus CTLA-4 blockade in lung cancer. Background on the study: Among enrolled patients, under 20% responded and 31% achieved disease control. Overall study results and limits: After treatment with radiotherapy plus ipilimumab, TCR clones that came from the tumor expanded in blood. Early clone dynamics of blood T cells, plus interferon-beta, reportedly predicted response best.

Patients in the study, people with chemo-refractory metastatic non-small-cell lung cancer, received focal radiation plus ipilimumab CTLA-4 blockade. Concerning this clone itself: The antigen is undetermined.

This CDR3 region has 13 residues. With 4 bases removed from V and 2 bases from J, the gap between germline ends came to 8 bases. Per germline, CDR1 MNHNS and CDR2 SASEGT. Only in-frame clones appear in the TCRdb table, and some are missing; sequencing was by immunoSEQ multiplex PCR. The profile covers more than 90,000 clones, with around 88% appearing a single time and more than 4.5% taken by the ten largest. This material consisted of peripheral blood, taken from a patient treated with radiotherapy plus ipilimumab. This sequence joins TRBV6-1 and TRBJ2-5; the D is unclear. The TCR sequence derives from a human donor with non-small cell lung cancer that progressed on radiotherapy plus ipilimumab. CDR3 sequence (DNA): TGTGCCAGCAGTGCTGGGATGCAAGAGACCCAGTACTTC. Its translation is CASSAGMQETQYF.